This T cell receptor (beta chain) comes out of a study of response to subunit inactivated influenza vaccine (dated by TCRdb to the late 2010s). In terms of the full investigation: Deep quantitative profiling of the T cell receptor repertoire was used in the study to follow responses to a trivalent subunit inactivated influenza vaccine.

Regarding this clonotype: Its cognate antigen has yet to be identified. No qualities accompany the bases; no much larger clone lies one base away.

Results and caveats for the whole study, not just this receptor: According to the authors, only a limited number of new T cells may be recruited by each seasonal influenza vaccination.

Cut back by 0 bases and 7 bases, the V and J ends lie 8 bases apart. CDR1 is given as SGHRS and CDR2 as YFSETQ, both from the germline V gene. The CDR3, cysteine through phenylalanine, is 14 amino acids long. Solely the CDR3 DNA is kept, with 42 bases framed from the first base. Preparation of the library involved RT-PCR. The instrument was an Illumina HiSeq 2500. TCRdb took the public reads, trimmed them with fastp at Q25, ran MiXCR for clone calling and kept in-frame beta chains. Here each entry gathers all rows of one CDR3 protein and keeps the most common genes and DNA. For this sample the table gives around 790,000 distinct CDR3 sequences, of which approximately 21% were detected only once. Together, the top ten hold about 10% of the sample.

The input for sequencing was PBMCs from blood, taken roughly 5 days after vaccination. Recombination linked TRBV5-1 to TRBJ1-6; the D gene cannot be resolved reliably. This clonotype was sampled from a man aged 50-60 years who received an inactivated influenza vaccine. Donor details come from another sample of the same person, matched by shared clones. The sequence in DNA is TGCGCCAGCAGCTTGGCGAACGCGAATTCACCCCTCCACTTT. Its translation reads: CASSLANANSPLHF.